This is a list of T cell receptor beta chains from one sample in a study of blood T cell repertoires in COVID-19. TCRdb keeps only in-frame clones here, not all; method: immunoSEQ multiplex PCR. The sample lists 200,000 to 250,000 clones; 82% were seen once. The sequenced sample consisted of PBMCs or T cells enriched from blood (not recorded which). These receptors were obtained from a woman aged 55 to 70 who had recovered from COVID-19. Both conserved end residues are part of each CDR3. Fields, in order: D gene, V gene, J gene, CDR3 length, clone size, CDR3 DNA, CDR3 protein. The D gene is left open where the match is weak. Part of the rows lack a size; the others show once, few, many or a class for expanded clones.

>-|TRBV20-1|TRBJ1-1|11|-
TGCAGTGCAGGACAAGGCACTGAAGCTTTCTTT
CSAGQGTEAFF
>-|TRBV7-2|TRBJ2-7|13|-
TGTGCCAGCAGTCAAGGGGCAGTAGGGGAGCAGTACTTC
CASSQGAVGEQYF
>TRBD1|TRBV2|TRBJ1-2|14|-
TGTGCCAGCGCCAGGGACAGGGTGAACTATGGCTACACCTTC
CASARDRVNYGYTF
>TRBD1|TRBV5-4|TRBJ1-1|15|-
TGTGCCAGCAGCTTGGCAGGGGGTTTGAACACTGAAGCTTTCTTT
CASSLAGGLNTEAFF
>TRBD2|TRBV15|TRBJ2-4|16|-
TGTGCCACCAGAGGGGGTAGCGGGAGGCTACAAAACATTCAGTACTTC
CATRGGSGRLQNIQYF
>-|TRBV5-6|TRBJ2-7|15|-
TGTGCCAGCAGTATGGTGGGTGGGAGCTCCTACGAGCAGTACTTC
CASSMVGGSSYEQYF
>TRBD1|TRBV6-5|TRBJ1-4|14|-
TGTGCCAGCAGTTACTCTCGAGAACAGGGGCAACTGTTTTTT
CASSYSREQGQLFF
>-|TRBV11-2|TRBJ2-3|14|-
TGTGCCAGCAGCTTAGATACTAGCACAGATACGCAGTATTTT
CASSLDTSTDTQYF
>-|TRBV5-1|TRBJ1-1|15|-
TGCGCCAGCAGCTTGGCCGGGGAGGGAGGTACTGAAGCTTTCTTT
CASSLAGEGGTEAFF
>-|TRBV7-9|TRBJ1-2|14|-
TGTGCCAGCAGCCCGTCGGGGATAGAGTATGGCTACACCTTC
CASSPSGIEYGYTF
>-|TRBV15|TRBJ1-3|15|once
TGTGCCACCAGCAGAGATGAAGGGGATGGAAACACCATATATTTT
CATSRDEGDGNTIYF
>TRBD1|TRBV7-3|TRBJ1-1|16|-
TGTGCCAGCAGCTTAATGGGACAGGGGGCGAACACTGAAGCTTTCTTT
CASSLMGQGANTEAFF
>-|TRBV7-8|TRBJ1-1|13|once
TGTGCCAGCAGCTTTGGAGGGATTAAAGGAGCTTTCTTT
CASSFGGIKGAFF
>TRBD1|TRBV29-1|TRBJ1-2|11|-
TGCAGCGTTGGGGACAGGGTTGACTACACCTTC
CSVGDRVDYTF
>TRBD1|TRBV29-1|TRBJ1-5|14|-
TGCAGCGTGGCGTCAGGGGGCGCAGGCCAGCCCCAGCATTTT
CSVASGGAGQPQHF
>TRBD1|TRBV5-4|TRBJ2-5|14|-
TGTGCCAGCAGCTTGTCACAGGGGTTGGAGACCCAGTACTTC
CASSLSQGLETQYF
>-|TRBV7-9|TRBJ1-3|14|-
TGTGCCAGCAGCTTAGCTCCGGGGGGAAACACCATATATTTT
CASSLAPGGNTIYF
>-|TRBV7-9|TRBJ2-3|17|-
TGTGCCAGCAGCTCCCAGAGCGGTCCCAACGGGGGAGATACGCAGTATTTT
CASSSQSGPNGGDTQYF
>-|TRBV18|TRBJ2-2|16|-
TGTGCCAGCTCACCTCGTTCGGGGGACGATACAGGGGAGCTGTTTTTT
CASSPRSGDDTGELFF
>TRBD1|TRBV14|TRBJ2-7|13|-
TGTGCCAGCAGCCAATTAACAGGGGACGAGCAGTACTTC
CASSQLTGDEQYF
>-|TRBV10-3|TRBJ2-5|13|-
TGTGCCATCAGCCCGGGGGACCAAGAGACCCAGTACTTC
CAISPGDQETQYF
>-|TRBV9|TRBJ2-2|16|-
TGTGCCAGCAGCGTAGGATTGGGGCCGGGCACCGGGGAGCTGTTTTTT
CASSVGLGPGTGELFF
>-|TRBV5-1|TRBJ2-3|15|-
TGCGCCAGCAGCTTGACGGGGACAAGCACAGATACGCAGTATTTT
CASSLTGTSTDTQYF
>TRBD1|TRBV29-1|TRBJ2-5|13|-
TGCAGCGTTCGGAAGACAGGGGAAGAGACCCAGTACTTC
CSVRKTGEETQYF
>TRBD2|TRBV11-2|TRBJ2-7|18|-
TGTGCCAGCAGCTCCGAACCCGTACCGGGACTAGCGGGCCTCGAGCAGTACTTC
CASSSEPVPGLAGLEQYF
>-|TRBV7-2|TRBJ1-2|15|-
TGTGCCAGCAGCTCGAAAGGACAGACTAACTATGGCTACACCTTC
CASSSKGQTNYGYTF
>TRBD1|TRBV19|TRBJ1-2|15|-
TGTGCCAGTAGTATCCCGACAGGGGGGGGCTCTGGCTACACCTTC
CASSIPTGGGSGYTF
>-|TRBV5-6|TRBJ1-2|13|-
TGTGCCAGCAGCTTGGGGACAGCCGATGGCTACACCTTC
CASSLGTADGYTF
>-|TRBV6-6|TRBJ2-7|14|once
TGTGCCAGCAGGAAGACTAGCGCCAGGGGGGAGCAGTACTTC
CASRKTSARGEQYF
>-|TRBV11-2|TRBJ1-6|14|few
TGTGCCAGCAGCTTAGTCAGAAATAATTCACCCCTCCACTTT
CASSLVRNNSPLHF
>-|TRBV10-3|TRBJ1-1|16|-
TGTGCCATCAGTGAGTCGGCCGTGGGGGGGAACACTGAAGCTTTCTTT
CAISESAVGGNTEAFF
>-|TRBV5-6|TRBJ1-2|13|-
TGTGCCAGCAGCTTGCCACAGTCCTATGGCTACACCTTC
CASSLPQSYGYTF
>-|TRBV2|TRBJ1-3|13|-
TGTGCCAGCAGGAGCCGGTCTGGAAACACCATATATTTT
CASRSRSGNTIYF
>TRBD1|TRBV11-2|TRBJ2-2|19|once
TGTGCCAGCAGCTTAATACGGTCGAACAGGGGGGCCAACACCGGGGAGCTGTTTTTT
CASSLIRSNRGANTGELFF
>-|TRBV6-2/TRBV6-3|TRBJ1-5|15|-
TGTGCCAGCAGTTACGGCGGCAGTAGCAATCAGCCCCAGCATTTT
CASSYGGSSNQPQHF
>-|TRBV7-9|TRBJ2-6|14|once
TGTGCCAGCAGCTCAGACTCTGGGGCCAACGTCCTGACTTTC
CASSSDSGANVLTF
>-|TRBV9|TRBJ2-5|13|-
TGTGCCAGCAGCGTAGATTCGGGGAAGACCCAGTACTTC
CASSVDSGKTQYF
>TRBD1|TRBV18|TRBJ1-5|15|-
TGTGCCAGCTCACCAGGACAGGGACTCAATCAGCCCCAGCATTTT
CASSPGQGLNQPQHF
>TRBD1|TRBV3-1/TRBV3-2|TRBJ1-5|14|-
TGTGCCAGCAGCCAGGGACAGGGCAATCAGCCCCAGCATTTT
CASSQGQGNQPQHF
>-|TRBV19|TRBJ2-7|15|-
TGTGCCAGTAGTACGCGACAGGGAGGACCCTACGAGCAGTACTTC
CASSTRQGGPYEQYF
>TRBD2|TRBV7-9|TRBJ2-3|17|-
TGTGCCAGCAGCCTGGGACTAGCGGGGTCCAAAAGGGATACGCAGTATTTT
CASSLGLAGSKRDTQYF
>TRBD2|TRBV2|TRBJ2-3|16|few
TGTGCCAGCACCAGCCCGACTAGCGTGAGCACAGATACGCAGTATTTT
CASTSPTSVSTDTQYF
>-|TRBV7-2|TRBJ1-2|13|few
TGTGCCAGCAGCTTAATGGGCCTTGAAGGCTACACCTTC
CASSLMGLEGYTF
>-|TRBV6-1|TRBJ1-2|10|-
TGTGCCAGCAGTGATTCGAGGAGGCTATTC
CASSDSRRLF
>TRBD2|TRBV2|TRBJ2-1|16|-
TGTGCCAGTAGTACCCCAGCGGGAGACCTAGGTGGTGAGCAGTTCTTC
CASSTPAGDLGGEQFF
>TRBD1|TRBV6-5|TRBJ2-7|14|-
TGTGCCAGCAGGGGGACAGGGAATCTCCACGAGCAGTACTTC
CASRGTGNLHEQYF
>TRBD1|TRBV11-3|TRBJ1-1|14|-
TGTGCCAGCAGCTTGGGACAGGGGAACACTGAAGCTTTCTTT
CASSLGQGNTEAFF
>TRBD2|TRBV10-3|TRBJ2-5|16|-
TGTGCCATCAGTGCTTCTACTAGCGGAGCCCAAGAGACCCAGTACTTC
CAISASTSGAQETQYF
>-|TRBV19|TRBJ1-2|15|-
TGTGCCAGTAGTATAGATCCGAGGTCCACCTATGGCTACACCTTC
CASSIDPRSTYGYTF
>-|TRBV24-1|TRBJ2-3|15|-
TGTGCCACCAGTGATAACAAGGGGTGGACAGATACGCAGTATTTT
CATSDNKGWTDTQYF
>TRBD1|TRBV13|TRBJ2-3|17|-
TGTGCCAGCAGCTTTGGAGGCGACAGGGGATTTTTGGATACGCAGTATTTT
CASSFGGDRGFLDTQYF